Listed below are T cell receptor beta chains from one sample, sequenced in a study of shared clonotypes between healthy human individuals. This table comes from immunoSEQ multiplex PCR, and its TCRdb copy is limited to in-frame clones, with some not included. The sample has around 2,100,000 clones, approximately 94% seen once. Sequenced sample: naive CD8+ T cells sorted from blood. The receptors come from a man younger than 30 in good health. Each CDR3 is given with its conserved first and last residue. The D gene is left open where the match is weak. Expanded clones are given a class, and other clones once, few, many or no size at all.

CASSYSERAPTDTQYF	TGTGCCAGCAGTTACTCTGAGCGGGCACCCACAGATACGCAGTATTTT	TRBJ2-3	TRBV6-5	NA	16	few
CASSPPAGPKYEQYF	TGCGCCAGCAGCCCCCCCGCGGGTCCCAAATACGAGCAGTACTTC	TRBJ2-7	TRBV4-1	NA	15	NA
CASSSPRGSSYEQYF	TGTGCCAGCAGCTCTCCTCGGGGGAGCTCCTACGAGCAGTACTTC	TRBJ2-7	TRBV7-9	NA	15	NA
CASSQVKVQGADTQYF	TGCGCCAGCAGCCAAGTTAAGGTTCAGGGCGCAGATACGCAGTATTTT	TRBJ2-3	TRBV4-1	NA	16	NA
CASSTLTRSGNTIYF	TGTGCCAGCAGTACCCTGACAAGATCTGGAAACACCATATATTTT	TRBJ1-3	TRBV6-5	NA	15	NA
CACRGTGLAFHEQYF	TGTGCCTGCCGTGGAACGGGACTAGCGTTCCACGAGCAGTACTTC	TRBJ2-7	TRBV30	TRBD2	15	NA
CASSYSQGGPNYGYTF	TGTGCCAGCAGTTACTCGCAGGGGGGGCCGAACTATGGCTACACCTTC	TRBJ1-2	TRBV6-5	TRBD1	16	NA
CASSVDPTGELFF	TGTGCCAGCAGCGTAGACCCAACCGGGGAGCTGTTTTTT	TRBJ2-2	TRBV9	NA	13	NA
CASSQDAGGTEAFF	TGTGCCAGCAGCCAAGACGCAGGAGGGACTGAAGCTTTCTTT	TRBJ1-1	TRBV14	NA	14	NA
CAGSKSLNTEAFF	TGTGCCGGGTCGAAAAGCCTTAACACTGAAGCTTTCTTT	TRBJ1-1	TRBV2	NA	13	once
CAISHFTITGGEQYF	TGTGCCATCAGCCACTTCACGATAACAGGGGGCGAGCAGTACTTC	TRBJ2-7	TRBV10-3	TRBD1	15	NA
CASSQESGGTLNEKLFF	TGCGCCAGCAGCCAAGAAAGTGGAGGGACCCTTAATGAAAAACTGTTTTTT	TRBJ1-4	TRBV4-3	NA	17	NA
CACRDLGNSPLHF	TGTGCCTGCCGGGACTTGGGGAATTCACCCCTCCACTTT	TRBJ1-6	TRBV19	NA	13	NA
CASSHPPPGSAETQYF	TGTGCCAGCAGCCACCCTCCCCCAGGATCGGCAGAGACCCAGTACTTC	TRBJ2-5	TRBV2	NA	16	NA
CASSSERGTGELFF	TGTGCCAGCAGCTCGGAGCGGGGGACCGGGGAGCTGTTTTTT	TRBJ2-2	TRBV9	TRBD2	14	NA
CASSQGQASSYEQYF	TGCGCCAGCAGCCAAGGACAGGCGTCCTCCTACGAGCAGTACTTC	TRBJ2-7	TRBV4-1	NA	15	NA
CASSEVKDPEAFF	TGTGCCAGCAGTGAAGTTAAAGACCCTGAAGCTTTCTTT	TRBJ1-1	TRBV2	NA	13	NA
CASRADGKMSPLHF	TGTGCCAGCAGAGCAGACGGAAAGATGTCACCCCTCCACTTT	TRBJ1-6	TRBV27	NA	14	NA
CASSLVRETQYF	TGTGCCAGCAGCTTAGTGAGGGAGACCCAGTACTTC	TRBJ2-5	TRBV11-2	NA	12	NA
CASSLSGNGNYEQYF	TGTGCCAGCAGTTTATCGGGGAATGGAAACTACGAGCAGTACTTC	TRBJ2-7	TRBV27	NA	15	NA
CASSFSRGTGIYEQYF	TGTGCCAGCAGCTTCTCGAGGGGGACAGGGATCTACGAGCAGTACTTC	TRBJ2-7	TRBV7-9	TRBD1	16	NA
CASSLAGTAYGYTF	TGTGCCAGCAGCTTGGCCGGGACAGCCTATGGCTACACCTTC	TRBJ1-2	TRBV5-4	TRBD1	14	NA
CASSPLAGDSYEQYF	TGTGCCAGCTCACCACTGGCGGGAGACTCCTACGAGCAGTACTTC	TRBJ2-7	TRBV18	TRBD2	15	NA
CASRLTGADTQYF	TGTGCCAGCCGACTAACGGGGGCAGATACGCAGTATTTT	TRBJ2-3	TRBV6-1	NA	13	NA
CASSLLNSYEQYF	TGTGCCAGCAGTCTCCTCAACTCCTACGAGCAGTACTTC	TRBJ2-7	TRBV27	NA	13	NA
CASSGGPLNTEAFF	TGTGCCAGCAGCGGAGGGCCCTTAAACACTGAAGCTTTCTTT	TRBJ1-1	TRBV7-9	NA	14	NA
CASSFGTSDEQFF	TGCGCCAGCAGCTTCGGGACTAGCGATGAGCAGTTCTTC	TRBJ2-1	TRBV5-1	TRBD2	13	once
CASSKGRRGAVRGYTF	TGTGCCAGCAGCAAAGGCAGACGTGGCGCGGTTCGTGGCTACACCTTC	TRBJ1-2	TRBV21-1	NA	16	NA
CASSPSGQGSGNTIYF	TGTGCCAGCAGCCCAAGCGGGCAGGGATCTGGAAACACCATATATTTT	TRBJ1-3	TRBV7-6	NA	16	NA
CASSAPLNTEAFF	TGTGCCAGCAGCGCCCCCTTGAACACTGAAGCTTTCTTT	TRBJ1-1	TRBV7-9	NA	13	NA
CASSLEAGLGYGYTF	TGTGCCAGCAGCTTAGAAGCGGGGCTAGGATATGGCTACACCTTC	TRBJ1-2	TRBV7-8	NA	15	NA
CASRPGTNDGYTF	TGTGCCAGCAGGCCGGGAACCAACGATGGCTACACCTTC	TRBJ1-2	TRBV21-1	NA	13	NA
CASGPAGGSQETQYF	TGTGCCAGCGGTCCAGCGGGGGGGTCCCAAGAGACCCAGTACTTC	TRBJ2-5	TRBV27	TRBD2	15	NA